This TCR beta chain was found in a study of naive and memory T cell subsets. Germline assignment: CDR1 SQVTM and CDR2 ANQGSEA. The CDR3 extends over 15 amino acids. Trimming stripped 0 bases from V and 1 base from J, with 13 bases between. This clonotype showed up just a few times. Its antigen remains unidentified. The SP2 primer and nested alpha and beta constant region primers amplified ligated cDNA in four rounds. TCRdb processed the 5' RACE reads anew with MiXCR; each CDR3 protein has one entry. Of approximately 32,000 distinct CDR3 sequences detected, around 17% appear once; the ten largest clones hold 2% to 3%. An oligonucleotide containing a UMI was ligated to the 3' end of TCR cDNA. Overall study results and limits: The RNA method is potentially sensitive to activation and differentiation changes.

The chain has TRBV29-1 and TRBJ2-7; D possibly corresponds to TRBD1 (6 bases). This TCR was recovered from a female donor in good health. The CDR3 nucleotides are TGCAGCGTTGAAGATCCAGGGGCGCGATCCTACGAGCAGTACTTC. Encoded protein: CSVEDPGARSYEQYF.